This paragraph covers one T cell receptor beta chain sequence. Its antigen is undetermined. Germline values: CDR1 SQVTM, CDR2 ANQGSEA. This CDR3 comprises 14 residues. UMI labels and 5' RACE were used to prepare the TRB cDNA libraries. TCRdb re-called the 5' RACE reads; every CDR3 protein appears as one record, without DNA. Reported are about 120,000 distinct CDR3 sequences; the ten largest clones contain around 0.35%. These data come from a study of CXCR3-negative and CXCR3-positive naive CD8 T cells. Study outcomes and limitations: TRBV-TRBJ usage matched between naive CXCR3-negative and CXCR3-positive cells but not between memory cells. The study found more hydrophobic TRB CDR3s in CXCR3-positive naive cells than in CXCR3-negative naive cells. Sequencing showed both naive subsets with comparably high diversity, and memory CD8+ cells much lower. Fresh PBMCs served for most assays, and CXCR3 expression fell partially after cryopreservation.

Definition of naive CD8+ T cells rested on a CD45RO-CCR7+CD27+CD95- profile. The sequence came from a human donor in good health. Some clones in this sample may be carry-over from other donors' samples. The rearrangement joins TRBV29-1 to TRBJ2-7. Sequencing was carried out using naive CXCR3+ CD8+ T cells from blood. Subset noted: CD45RO-CCR7+CD27+CD95- naive CD8+ T cells expressing CXCR3 (TNR3+). CDR3 amino acids: CSVEDPSTSYEQYF.